Listed below are T cell receptor beta chains from one sample, sequenced in a study of lymphopenia after photon versus proton radiotherapy. Data came from immunoSEQ multiplex PCR; TCRdb stores just in-frame clones and leaves some out. Here the sample spans roughly 30,000 clones, 87% being singletons. This specimen consisted of peripheral blood, obtained from a patient treated with proton-based radiotherapy. The receptor source for this set is an older woman with cholangiocarcinoma. Some clones in this sample may be carry-over from other donors' samples. Each CDR3 is given with its conserved first and last residue. The D gene is left open where the match is weak. Not all rows give a size; the values are once, few, many and, for expanded clones, a class.

j_call,clone_size,v_call,d_call,cdr3_aa,cdr3_nt
TRBJ2-5,NA,TRBV7-9,NA,CASSLAGYQETQYF,TGTGCCAGCAGCTTAGCGGGGTACCAAGAGACCCAGTACTTC
TRBJ2-5,NA,TRBV29-1,TRBD1,CSVGQGQETQYF,TGCAGCGTGGGACAGGGCCAAGAGACCCAGTACTTC
TRBJ1-5,NA,TRBV19,NA,CASSTLRDGITPQHF,TGTGCCAGTAGCACGCTCCGGGACGGAATTACGCCCCAGCATTTT
TRBJ1-5,NA,TRBV28,NA,CASTDRSYAQPHPF,TGTGCCAGCACGGACAGATCTTACGCTCAGCCCCACCCTTTT
TRBJ1-3,few,TRBV7-9,NA,CASSMEATTGNTIYF,TGTGCCAGCAGCATGGAGGCGACCACTGGAAACACCATATATTTT
TRBJ2-3,NA,TRBV29-1,NA,CSAASAGDSTDTQYF,TGCAGCGCCGCTTCTGCCGGCGATAGCACAGATACGCAGTATTTT
TRBJ2-1,NA,TRBV19,TRBD2,CASSILAGVDEQFF,TGTGCCAGTAGTATACTAGCGGGGGTTGATGAGCAGTTCTTC
TRBJ1-2,NA,TRBV6-5,NA,CASSYSGMGGYTF,TGTGCCAGCAGTTACTCGGGTATGGGCGGCTACACCTTC
TRBJ2-7,NA,TRBV4-1,TRBD1,CASSQENRGLVEQYF,TGCGCCAGCAGCCAAGAGAACAGGGGGCTCGTCGAGCAGTACTTC
TRBJ1-4,NA,TRBV9,NA,CASSVEGGLYEKLFF,TGTGCCAGCAGCGTAGAAGGGGGGCTGTATGAAAAACTGTTTTTT
TRBJ1-3,few,TRBV7-5,NA,CAKTGTDLGNTIYF,TGTGCCAAGACAGGGACAGACCTTGGAAACACCATATATTTT
TRBJ2-1,NA,TRBV18,NA,CASSPDLGQYNEQFF,TGTGCCAGCTCACCTGACCTGGGACAATACAATGAGCAGTTCTTC
TRBJ1-1,NA,TRBV10-3,NA,CAISEWTSPTEAFF,TGTGCCATCAGTGAGTGGACAAGCCCCACTGAAGCTTTCTTT
TRBJ1-6,few,TRBV18,TRBD1,CASSSAGQANSPLHF,TGTGCCAGCTCGTCGGCGGGACAGGCTAATTCACCCCTCCACTTT
TRBJ1-2,NA,TRBV11-2,NA,CASSLGRMRGYTF,TGTGCCAGCAGCTTAGGGAGAATGCGGGGCTACACCTTC
TRBJ2-7,NA,TRBV28,NA,CARRPGLAYEQYF,TGTGCCAGAAGGCCCGGACTTGCCTACGAGCAGTACTTC
TRBJ2-3,NA,TRBV5-1,NA,CASSLGTFGTDTQYF,TGCGCCAGCAGCTTAGGGACCTTCGGGACAGATACGCAGTATTTT
TRBJ2-7,NA,TRBV27,NA,CASRAGHKYEQYF,TGTGCCAGCAGGGCGGGACACAAATACGAGCAGTACTTC
TRBJ1-4,NA,TRBV7-9,TRBD1,CASSFKRTGGNRYEKLFF,TGTGCCAGCAGTTTTAAAAGGACAGGGGGCAATCGTTACGAAAAACTGTTTTTT
TRBJ2-7,once,TRBV2,NA,CASRRDGSHEQYF,TGTGCCAGCAGAAGGGACGGTTCCCACGAGCAGTACTTC
TRBJ2-7,NA,TRBV18,NA,CASSPARTHEQYF,TGTGCCAGCTCACCAGCGAGAACCCACGAGCAGTACTTC
TRBJ2-7,NA,TRBV9,TRBD1,CASRPSTGGESYEQYF,TGTGCCAGCAGACCCTCGACAGGGGGCGAATCCTACGAGCAGTACTTC
TRBJ1-1,few,TRBV18,NA,CASSPASMKGRGAFF,TGTGCCAGCTCACCAGCCTCTATGAAGGGAAGAGGCGCTTTCTTT
TRBJ2-5,once,TRBV19,NA,CASSNLLGSSEETQYF,TGTGCCAGTAGTAACCTACTGGGCAGCAGCGAAGAGACCCAGTACTTC
TRBJ1-1,NA,TRBV6-6,NA,CASSTLNTEAFF,TGTGCCAGCAGTACATTAAACACTGAAGCTTTCTTT
TRBJ1-1,NA,TRBV5-1,NA,CASSLDVKNTEAFF,TGCGCCAGCAGCTTGGATGTGAAGAACACTGAAGCTTTCTTT
TRBJ1-1,NA,TRBV29-1,NA,CSPTDSVDTEAFF,TGCAGCCCGACAGATTCTGTCGACACTGAAGCTTTCTTT
TRBJ2-1,NA,TRBV27,TRBD2,CASSLLGLQRGYNEQFF,TGTGCCAGCAGTTTATTAGGCCTTCAGCGGGGGTACAATGAGCAGTTCTTC
TRBJ2-7,NA,TRBV12-5,NA,CASGLAGGYEQYF,TGTGCTAGTGGTTTGGCAGGGGGGTACGAGCAGTACTTC
TRBJ2-7,once,TRBV11-3,TRBD2,CASSRGSDTSEQYF,TGTGCCAGCAGCCGCGGGAGTGACACCTCCGAGCAGTACTTC
TRBJ2-7,NA,TRBV5-1,TRBD1,CASSLEPGQGIYEQYF,TGCGCCAGCAGCTTGGAGCCGGGACAGGGGATCTACGAGCAGTACTTC
TRBJ2-1,NA,TRBV7-3,NA,CASSPGATSYNEQFF,TGTGCCAGCAGCCCAGGGGCTACCTCCTACAATGAGCAGTTCTTC
TRBJ1-5,NA,TRBV27,NA,CASSKQGPNQPQHF,TGTGCCAGCAGTAAACAGGGACCCAATCAGCCCCAGCATTTT
TRBJ2-2,NA,TRBV19,NA,CASSIDPRLNTGELFF,TGTGCCAGTAGTATAGATCCCCGGCTTAACACCGGGGAGCTGTTTTTT
TRBJ2-7,NA,TRBV18,NA,CASSPPGGQEQYF,TGTGCCAGCTCACCCCCCGGGGGTCAAGAGCAGTACTTC
TRBJ2-7,NA,TRBV27,TRBD1,CASSRTGGYYEQYF,TGTGCCAGCAGCCGGACAGGGGGCTACTACGAGCAGTACTTC
TRBJ2-7,NA,TRBV2,NA,CASSLEGTSYEQYF,TGTGCCAGCAGCCTCGAGGGGACCTCCTACGAGCAGTACTTC
TRBJ1-2,NA,TRBV18,NA,CASSPPETAYGYTF,TGTGCCAGCTCACCACCGGAGACAGCCTATGGCTACACCTTC
TRBJ1-2,NA,TRBV19,NA,CASRFREGYGYTF,TGTGCCAGTAGGTTTAGGGAAGGCTATGGCTACACCTTC
TRBJ1-4,once,TRBV7-2,NA,CASSLEGYSGKLFF,TGTGCCAGCAGCTTAGAAGGATATTCTGGAAAACTGTTTTTT
TRBJ2-3,NA,TRBV5-1,TRBD2,CASTPLAGGSDTQYF,TGCGCCAGCACACCTCTGGCGGGAGGGTCAGATACGCAGTATTTT
TRBJ1-2,NA,TRBV2,NA,CASSETGRYGYTF,TGTGCCAGCAGTGAAACAGGCCGCTATGGCTACACCTTC
TRBJ2-7,once,TRBV9,NA,CASSVDVEGRGEQYF,TGTGCCAGCAGCGTAGATGTGGAGGGCCGAGGAGAGCAGTACTTC
TRBJ2-1,NA,TRBV7-9,NA,CASSLVIGTGKHEQFF,TGTGCCAGCAGCTTAGTGATAGGTACAGGGAAACATGAGCAGTTCTTC
TRBJ2-5,NA,TRBV9,NA,CASSVGPGVETQYF,TGTGCCAGCAGCGTGGGACCCGGGGTGGAGACCCAGTACTTC
TRBJ2-5,NA,TRBV5-1,TRBD2,CASSLNPGLAARVETQYF,TGCGCCAGCAGCTTAAATCCGGGACTAGCGGCTCGGGTCGAGACCCAGTACTTC
TRBJ2-5,once,TRBV18,TRBD2,CASSPLGLSGRAERETQYF,TGTGCCAGCTCACCGCTGGGCCTTAGCGGGAGGGCCGAGCGAGAGACCCAGTACTTC
TRBJ2-6,NA,TRBV7-2,NA,CASSARWGRQGANVLTF,TGTGCCAGCAGCGCCAGATGGGGGCGTCAAGGGGCCAACGTCCTGACTTTC
TRBJ2-7,NA,TRBV29-1,NA,CSVITGRSKGSYEQYF,TGCAGCGTTATTACAGGGCGATCTAAGGGCTCCTACGAGCAGTACTTC
TRBJ1-5,NA,TRBV7-9,NA,CASSVSNQPQHF,TGTGCCAGCAGCGTGTCAAATCAGCCCCAGCATTTT
TRBJ2-3,once,TRBV10-1,TRBD2,CASSDSGGPDTQYF,TGCGCCAGCAGTGACTCGGGAGGGCCAGATACGCAGTATTTT
TRBJ2-7,NA,TRBV9,NA,CASSVDLRGGEQYF,TGTGCCAGCAGCGTAGATCTCAGGGGAGGGGAGCAGTACTTC